This T cell receptor beta chain was captured by sequencing in a study of cytomegalovirus exposure and HLA in healthy donors. Looked up from germline, CDR1 is SEHNR and CDR2 is FQNEAQ (reference sequence). Trimming shortened V by 2 bases and J by 6 bases, and 13 bases separated the two germline ends. This CDR3 has 14 residues. PCR primers comprised 60 Vbeta and 13 Jbeta primers. Measured with immunoSEQ multiplex PCR; TCRdb has only the in-frame clones, and not every one. The sample includes over 200,000 clones, 82% seen only once; the top ten take 4.5% to 6%. This clonotype was sampled from a woman aged 35 to 49 in good health and CMV-seropositive. Sequencing was carried out using PBMCs. The chain combines TRBV7-9 with TRBJ1-2; a possible D gene is TRBD1 (5 bases). As DNA, the CDR3 is TGTGCCAGCAGCTTATCAGTCAGGGCGAATGGCTACACCTTC. It encodes CASSLSVRANGYTF.